The TCR beta chain described here comes from a study of blood T cell repertoires in COVID-19. Under the authors' procedure: Quantification of nucleated cells was approximated via reference gene primer amplification. TCRdb's table, derived via immunoSEQ multiplex PCR, lists solely in-frame clones and lacks some. The V and J calls and clone size are taken from that table; D and trimming were inferred from the DNA. The sample records a few hundred thousand clones, less than 95% being singletons. From germline, CDR1 is SGHAT and CDR2 FQDESV (reference sequence). V lost 1 base to trimming and J lost 2 bases, with 5 bases between them. The CDR3 totals 13 residues.

This sequence was found in a young man who had recovered from COVID-19. Sequencing was carried out using PBMCs or T cells enriched from blood (not recorded which). V gene TRBV11-1 combines with J gene TRBJ1-2; D not resolved. The CDR3 bases are TGTGCCAGCAGCTTAGGGCGGAACTATGGCTACACCTTC. Amino acids: CASSLGRNYGYTF.